The clone carrying this TCR beta chain was seen repeatedly, ten times or more. Its antigen is not identified. This entry belongs to a study of CD8 T cells in ankylosing spondylitis. The length of the CDR3 is 13 residues. Trimming took 6 bases from V and 1 from J, leaving 6 bases between them. The study's findings and limits: A number of the motif variants had already been described in reactive arthritis synovial fluid and blood. Made up of eight highly homologous variants, a TCR beta motif appeared characteristic of ankylosing spondylitis blood.

Each CDR3 protein gets one entry after TCRdb re-called the 5' RACE reads with MiXCR. The table shows 150,000 to 200,000 distinct CDR3 sequences, with 11% occurring only once. This TCR came from a male donor with ankylosing spondylitis or in good health (not recorded which). The sequenced material came from blood, either unsorted or a sorted T cell fraction (not recorded which). The chain combines TRBV12-3 or TRBV12-4 with TRBJ2-2; D gene unclear. The CDR3 DNA reads TGTGCCAGCAGGACAATGAACACCGGGGAGCTGTTTTTT. Protein product: CASRTMNTGELFF.